This TCR beta chain originates from a study of blood T cell repertoires in COVID-19. Overall study context: Spain, Italy and the United States supplied samples that represented acute and convalescent COVID-19. T cells, B-cell-depleted T cells, or PBMCs provided the cDNA or gDNA that served as material.

CDR1 and CDR2 from the germline V gene are KGHSH and LQKENI. V lost 0 bases and J 4 bases, leaving 12 bases between the germline ends. CDR3 length: 15 amino acids. Per the original methods: Reference gene primer amplification yielded estimated nucleated cell counts. The method was immunoSEQ multiplex PCR; TCRdb's version includes in-frame clones alone and lacks a portion of them. The V and J calls and the clone size are those of that table, but D and trimming were determined from the DNA. The data show some 350,000 clones, approximately 90% seen once. Assignments of participants to cohorts depended upon their own reported clinical history.

Material for sequencing was PBMCs or T cells enriched from blood (not recorded which). The receptor was isolated from a man in his late teens or twenties who had recovered from COVID-19. V gene TRBV18 combines with J gene TRBJ1-1; D not certain. The CDR3 here is CASSPPSGPFTEAFF. Here the CDR3 DNA reads TGTGCCAGCTCACCACCGTCCGGTCCATTCACTGAAGCTTTCTTT.